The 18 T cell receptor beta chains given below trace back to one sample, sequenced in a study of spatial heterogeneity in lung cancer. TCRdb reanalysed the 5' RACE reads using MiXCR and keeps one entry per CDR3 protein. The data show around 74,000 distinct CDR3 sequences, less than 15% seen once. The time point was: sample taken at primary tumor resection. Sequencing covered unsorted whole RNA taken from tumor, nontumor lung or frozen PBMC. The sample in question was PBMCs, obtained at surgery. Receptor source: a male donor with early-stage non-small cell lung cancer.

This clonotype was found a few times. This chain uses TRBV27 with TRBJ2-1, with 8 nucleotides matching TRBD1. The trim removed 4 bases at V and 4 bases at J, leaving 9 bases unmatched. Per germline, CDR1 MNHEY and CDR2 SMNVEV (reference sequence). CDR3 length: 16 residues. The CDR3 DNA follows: TGTGCCAGCAGTTGGGACAGGAAAGGGGATTACAATGAGCAGTTCTTC. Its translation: CASSWDRKGDYNEQFF.

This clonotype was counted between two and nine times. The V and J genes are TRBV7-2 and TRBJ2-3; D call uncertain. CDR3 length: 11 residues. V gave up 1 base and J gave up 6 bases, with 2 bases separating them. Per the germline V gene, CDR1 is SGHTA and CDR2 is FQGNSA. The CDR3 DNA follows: TGTGCCAGCAGCTTAGTGGATACGCAGTATTTT. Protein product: CASSLVDTQYF.

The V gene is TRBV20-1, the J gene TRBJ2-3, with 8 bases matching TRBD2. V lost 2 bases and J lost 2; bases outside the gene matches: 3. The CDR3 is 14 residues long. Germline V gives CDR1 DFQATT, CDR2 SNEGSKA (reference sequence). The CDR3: CSARYSGTTDTQYF. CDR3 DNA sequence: TGCAGTGCTAGATATAGCGGGACCACAGATACGCAGTATTTT.

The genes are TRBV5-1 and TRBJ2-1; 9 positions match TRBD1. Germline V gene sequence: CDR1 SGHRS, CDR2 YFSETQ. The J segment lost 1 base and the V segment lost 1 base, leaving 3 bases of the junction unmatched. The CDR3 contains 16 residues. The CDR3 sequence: CASSLTGGESYNEQFF. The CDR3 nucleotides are TGCGCCAGCAGCTTGACAGGGGGCGAGTCCTACAATGAGCAGTTCTTC.

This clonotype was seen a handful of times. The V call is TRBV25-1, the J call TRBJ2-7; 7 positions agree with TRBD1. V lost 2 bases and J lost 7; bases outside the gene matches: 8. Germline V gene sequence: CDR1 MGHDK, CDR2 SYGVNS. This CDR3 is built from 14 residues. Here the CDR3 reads CASSEPAGGVEQYF. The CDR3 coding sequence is TGTGCCAGCAGTGAACCGGCAGGGGGTGTGGAGCAGTACTTC.

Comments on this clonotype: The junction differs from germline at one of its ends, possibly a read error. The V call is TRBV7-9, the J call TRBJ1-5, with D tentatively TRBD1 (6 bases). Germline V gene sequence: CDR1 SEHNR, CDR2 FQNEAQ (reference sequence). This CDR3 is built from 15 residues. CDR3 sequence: CAGSSNRDSNQPQHF. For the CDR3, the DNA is TGTGCCGGCAGCTCCAACAGGGATAGCAATCAGCCCCAGCATTTT. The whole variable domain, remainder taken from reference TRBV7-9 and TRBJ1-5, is DTGVSQNPRHKITKRGQNVTFRCDPISEHNRLYWYRQTLGQGPEFLTYFQNEAQLEKSRLLSDRFSAERPKGSFSTLEIQRTEQGDSAMYLCAGSSNRDSNQPQHFGDGTRLSIL.

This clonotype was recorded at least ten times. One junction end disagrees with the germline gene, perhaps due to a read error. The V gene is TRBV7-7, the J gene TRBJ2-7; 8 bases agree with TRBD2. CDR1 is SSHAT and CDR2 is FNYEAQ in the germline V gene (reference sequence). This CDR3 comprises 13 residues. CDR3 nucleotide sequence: TGTGCCAGCAGCTTAGTCCGGGAGGGGCCGCGTTTCTTC. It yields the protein CASSLVREGPRFF.

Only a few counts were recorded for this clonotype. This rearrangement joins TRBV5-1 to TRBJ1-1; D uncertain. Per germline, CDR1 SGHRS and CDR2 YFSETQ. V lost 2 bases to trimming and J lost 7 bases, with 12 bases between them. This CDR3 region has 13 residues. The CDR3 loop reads CASSFELMGEAFF. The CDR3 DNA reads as TGCGCCAGCAGCTTCGAGTTAATGGGTGAAGCTTTCTTT.

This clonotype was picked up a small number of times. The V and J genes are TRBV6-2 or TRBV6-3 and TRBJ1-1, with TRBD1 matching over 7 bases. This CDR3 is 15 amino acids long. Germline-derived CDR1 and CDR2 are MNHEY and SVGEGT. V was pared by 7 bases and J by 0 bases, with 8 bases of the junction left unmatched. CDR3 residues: CASINLRGMNTEAFF. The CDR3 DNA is TGTGCCAGCATCAACCTCAGGGGGATGAACACTGAAGCTTTCTTT.

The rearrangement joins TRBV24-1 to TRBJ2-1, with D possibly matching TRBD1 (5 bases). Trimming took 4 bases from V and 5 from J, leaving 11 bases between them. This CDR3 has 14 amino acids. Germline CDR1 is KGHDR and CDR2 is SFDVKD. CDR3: CATSDRVVDNEQFF. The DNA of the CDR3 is TGTGCCACCAGTGACAGGGTGGTTGACAATGAGCAGTTCTTC.

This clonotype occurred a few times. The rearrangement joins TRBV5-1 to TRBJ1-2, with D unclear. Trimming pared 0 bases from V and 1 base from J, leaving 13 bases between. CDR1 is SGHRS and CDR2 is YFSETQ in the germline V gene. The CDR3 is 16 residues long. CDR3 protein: CASSLDLRVLNYGYTF. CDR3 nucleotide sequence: TGCGCCAGCAGCTTGGATCTACGCGTCCTTAACTATGGCTACACCTTC. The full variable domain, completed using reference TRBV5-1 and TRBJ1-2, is KAGVTQTPRYLIKTRGQQVTLSCSPISGHRSVSWYQQTPGQGLQFLFEYFSETQRNKGNFPGRFSGRQFSNSRSEMNVSTLELGDSALYLCASSLDLRVLNYGYTFGSGTRLTVV.

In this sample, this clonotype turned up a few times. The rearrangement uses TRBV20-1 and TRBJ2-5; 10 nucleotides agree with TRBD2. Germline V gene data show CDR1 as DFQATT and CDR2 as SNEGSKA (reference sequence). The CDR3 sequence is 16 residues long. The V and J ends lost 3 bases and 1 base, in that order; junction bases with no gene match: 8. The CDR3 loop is CSASPQREGGQETQYF. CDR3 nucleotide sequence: TGCAGTGCTAGCCCCCAGCGGGAGGGCGGCCAAGAGACCCAGTACTTC.

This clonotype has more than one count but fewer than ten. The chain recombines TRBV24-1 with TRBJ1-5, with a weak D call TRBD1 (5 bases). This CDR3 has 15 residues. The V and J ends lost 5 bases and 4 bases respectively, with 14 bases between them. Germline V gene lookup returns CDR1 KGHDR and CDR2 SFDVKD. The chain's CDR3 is CATSAAGIYNQPQHF. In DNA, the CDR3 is TGTGCCACCAGTGCCGCAGGGATCTATAATCAGCCCCAGCATTTT.

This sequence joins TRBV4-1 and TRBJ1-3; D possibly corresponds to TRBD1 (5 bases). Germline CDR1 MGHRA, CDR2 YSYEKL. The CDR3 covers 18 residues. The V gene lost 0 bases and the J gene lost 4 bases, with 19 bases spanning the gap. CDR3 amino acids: CASSQDRGRVLEGNTIYF. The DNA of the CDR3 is TGCGCCAGCAGCCAAGATCGGGGACGCGTTCTGGAGGGAAACACCATATATTTT.

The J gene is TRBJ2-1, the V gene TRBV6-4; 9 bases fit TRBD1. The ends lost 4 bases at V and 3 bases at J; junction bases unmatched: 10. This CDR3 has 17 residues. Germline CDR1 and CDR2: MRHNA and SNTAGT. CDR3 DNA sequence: TGTGCCAGCAGTGTCTTCCCCGGGACAGGGAACTACAATGAGCAGTTCTTC. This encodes CASSVFPGTGNYNEQFF.

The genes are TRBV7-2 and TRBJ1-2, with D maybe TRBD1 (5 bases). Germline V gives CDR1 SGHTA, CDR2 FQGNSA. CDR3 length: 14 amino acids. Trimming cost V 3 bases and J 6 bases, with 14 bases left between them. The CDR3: CASSFRDLSDGYTF. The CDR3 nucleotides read TGTGCCAGCAGCTTCCGGGACCTATCGGATGGCTACACCTTC.

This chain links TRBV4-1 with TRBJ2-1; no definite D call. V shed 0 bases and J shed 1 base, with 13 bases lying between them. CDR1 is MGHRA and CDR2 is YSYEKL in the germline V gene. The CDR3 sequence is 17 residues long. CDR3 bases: TGCGCCAGCAGCCAAGATTTGGGCTGGAATTCCTACAATGAGCAGTTCTTC. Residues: CASSQDLGWNSYNEQFF.

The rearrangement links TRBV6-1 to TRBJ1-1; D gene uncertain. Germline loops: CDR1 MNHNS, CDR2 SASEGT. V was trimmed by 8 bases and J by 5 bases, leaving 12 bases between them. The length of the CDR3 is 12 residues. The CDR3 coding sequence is TGTGCCAGCGGGAGGGAGAGTACTGAAGCTTTCTTT. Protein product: CASGRESTEAFF.